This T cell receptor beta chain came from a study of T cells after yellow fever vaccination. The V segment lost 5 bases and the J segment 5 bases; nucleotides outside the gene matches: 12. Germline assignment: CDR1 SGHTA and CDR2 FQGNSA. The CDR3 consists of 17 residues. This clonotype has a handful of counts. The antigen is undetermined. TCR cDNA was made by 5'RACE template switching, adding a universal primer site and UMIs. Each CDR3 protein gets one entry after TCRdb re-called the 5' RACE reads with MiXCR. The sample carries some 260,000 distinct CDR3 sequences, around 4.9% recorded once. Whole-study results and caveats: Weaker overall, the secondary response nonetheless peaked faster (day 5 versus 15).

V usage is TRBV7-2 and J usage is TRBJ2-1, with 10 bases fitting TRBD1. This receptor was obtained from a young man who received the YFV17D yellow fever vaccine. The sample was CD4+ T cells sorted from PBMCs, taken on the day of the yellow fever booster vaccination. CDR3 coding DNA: TGTGCCAGCAGCCCAATCGAGGGGGACAGGGGCAACAATGAGCAGTTCTTC. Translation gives CASSPIEGDRGNNEQFF.